This TCR beta chain came from a study of response to subunit inactivated influenza vaccine. Overall study findings and caveats: Authors suggested few new T cells are recruited by each seasonal influenza vaccination.

About this clonotype itself: Its cognate antigen is unknown.

Each CDR3 protein is one row after TCRdb ran MiXCR on the RT-PCR reads. Here the sample spans under 200,000 distinct CDR3 sequences, approximately 11% being singletons. The sample in question was non-naive T cells sorted from PBMCs, obtained 40 to 50 days after vaccination. The source is a man aged 50-60 years who received an inactivated influenza vaccine.

The CDR3 protein is CASRWEGIDTQYF. The CDR3 coding sequence is TGTGCCAGCAGGTGGGAGGGCATAGATACGCAGTATTTT. The J gene is TRBJ2-3, the V gene TRBV2; TRBD2 matches 7 bases. J gave up 5 bases and V 6 bases, and 5 bases lay outside the gene matches. This CDR3 spans 13 amino acids. Looked up from germline, CDR1 is SNHLY and CDR2 is FYNNEI.